Shown below are 2 T cell receptor beta chains from a single sample sequenced in a study of shared clonotypes between healthy human individuals. The table came from immunoSEQ multiplex PCR; TCRdb's copy has only in-frame clones and leaves some out. The data hold 700,000 or so clones, with about two thirds observed a single time. The source material was memory CD4+ T cells sorted from blood. Subset noted: CD45RA-negative fraction. Receptor source: a woman aged 25 to 39 in good health.

In DNA, the CDR3 is TGTGCCAGCAGCTCACCGCCGGGAGTCGCAACTAATGAAAAACTGTTTTTT. This sequence encodes CASSSPPGVATNEKLFF. V usage is TRBV5-6 and J usage is TRBJ1-4; D gene ambiguous. The CDR3 consists of 17 residues. Germline CDR1 is SGHDT and CDR2 is YYEEEE. V lost 3 bases and J lost 0, with 15 bases in between. The full variable domain, its missing parts supplied by reference TRBV5-6 and TRBJ1-4, is DAGVTQSPTHLIKTRGQQVTLRCSPKSGHDTVSWYQQALGQGPQFIFQYYEEEERQRGNFPDRFSGHQFPNYSSELNVNALLLGDSALYLCASSSPPGVATNEKLFFGSGTQLSVL.

The chain joins TRBV19 to TRBJ2-1; 8 bases are a match to TRBD2. The CDR3 sequence is 17 residues long. With 4 bases clipped from V and 8 bases from J, the junction kept 16 bases outside the gene matches. Per the germline V gene, CDR1 is LNHDA and CDR2 is SQIVND (reference sequence). DNA for the CDR3: TGTGCCAGTAGTACTCTTAGCGGGGAGGGGTTCTCGGATGAGCAGTTCTTC. The encoded protein is CASSTLSGEGFSDEQFF.